These T cell receptor beta chains were read from a single sample in a study of shared clonotypes between healthy human individuals. Clones were read by immunoSEQ multiplex PCR, and TCRdb kept only the in-frame ones, dropping some. The profile shows 550,000 to 600,000 clones, roughly four fifths of them singletons. Sequencing was performed on PBMCs. The receptors were gathered from a middle-aged woman in good health. Some clones in this sample may be carry-over from other donors' samples. Each CDR3 is given with its conserved first and last residue.

v_gene: TRBV9; j_gene: TRBJ1-1; CDR3aa: CASSGDRGTEAFF
v_gene: TRBV5-1; j_gene: TRBJ1-1; CDR3aa: CASSLVSGLPEAFF
v_gene: TRBV11-1; j_gene: TRBJ2-1; CDR3aa: CASSPDRGRDRFF
v_gene: TRBV9; j_gene: TRBJ2-1; CDR3aa: CASSLRLGRSSYNEQFF
v_gene: TRBV5-1; j_gene: TRBJ2-2; CDR3aa: CASSLPDRGFDGELFF
v_gene: TRBV10-3; j_gene: TRBJ2-1; CDR3aa: CATKDSYNEQFF
v_gene: TRBV7-7; j_gene: TRBJ2-3; CDR3aa: CASSFRVEDTQYF
v_gene: TRBV5-6; j_gene: TRBJ2-7; CDR3aa: CASSLPGTSFYEQYF
v_gene: TRBV6-6; j_gene: TRBJ2-1; CDR3aa: CASSYASREQFF
v_gene: TRBV11-3; j_gene: TRBJ2-1; CDR3aa: CASSPVGSSYNEQFF
v_gene: TRBV6-1; j_gene: TRBJ1-2; CDR3aa: CASRQGPNYGYTF
v_gene: TRBV9; j_gene: TRBJ2-3; CDR3aa: CASSVGGRLDTQYF
v_gene: TRBV28; j_gene: TRBJ2-7; CDR3aa: CASSFGTGPYEQYF
v_gene: TRBV6-1; j_gene: TRBJ2-7; CDR3aa: CASSLFGAYEQYF
v_gene: TRBV21-1; j_gene: TRBJ1-5; CDR3aa: CASSKVVDRSLLRPQHF
v_gene: TRBV10-3; j_gene: TRBJ1-2; CDR3aa: CAISESEGGYTF
v_gene: TRBV7-9; j_gene: TRBJ2-3; CDR3aa: CASTPGTSVADTQYF
v_gene: TRBV27; j_gene: TRBJ2-7; CDR3aa: CASSSHSGMIYEQYF
v_gene: TRBV28; j_gene: TRBJ2-5; CDR3aa: CASARRGQETQYF
v_gene: TRBV5-1; j_gene: TRBJ2-3; CDR3aa: CASSLEGWGTSDTDTQYF
v_gene: TRBV28; j_gene: TRBJ1-5; CDR3aa: CASSLPGQAQGPQHF
v_gene: TRBV2; j_gene: TRBJ2-7; CDR3aa: CASSALPGQGFRTYEQYF
v_gene: TRBV29-1; j_gene: TRBJ2-3; CDR3aa: CSVEWPREDTQYF
v_gene: TRBV7-9; j_gene: TRBJ2-1; CDR3aa: CASSPTSGRNEQFF
v_gene: TRBV10-3; j_gene: TRBJ1-1; CDR3aa: CAISDKQGAVPEAFF
v_gene: TRBV19; j_gene: TRBJ2-7; CDR3aa: CASSPGHVYEQYF
v_gene: TRBV6-1; j_gene: TRBJ1-1; CDR3aa: CASRRGAETNTEAFF
v_gene: TRBV4-2; j_gene: TRBJ2-1; CDR3aa: CASSQEGTSGINEQFF
v_gene: TRBV27; j_gene: TRBJ2-3; CDR3aa: CASSTTLLRSSTDTQYF
v_gene: TRBV4-3; j_gene: TRBJ2-1; CDR3aa: CASSQGQHTNEQFF
v_gene: TRBV6-1; j_gene: TRBJ2-2; CDR3aa: CASTPQGAGTGELFF
v_gene: TRBV18; j_gene: TRBJ2-5; CDR3aa: CASSPPGIQETQYF
v_gene: TRBV5-1; j_gene: TRBJ1-2; CDR3aa: CASSPNRVTNYGYTF
v_gene: TRBV5-1; j_gene: TRBJ1-4; CDR3aa: CASSLPDEKLFF
v_gene: TRBV6-1; j_gene: TRBJ2-1; CDR3aa: CASSAGVTGLGNNEQFF
v_gene: TRBV7-2; j_gene: TRBJ1-1; CDR3aa: CASSLAVGVEAFF
v_gene: TRBV7-3; j_gene: TRBJ2-1; CDR3aa: CASSLLRGRQDEQFF
v_gene: TRBV10-3; j_gene: TRBJ1-2; CDR3aa: CAISATGNDLTF
v_gene: TRBV7-2; j_gene: TRBJ1-6; CDR3aa: CASSSQGFGNSPLHF
v_gene: TRBV9; j_gene: TRBJ2-1; CDR3aa: CAGSVATGQGDEQFF
v_gene: TRBV7-9; j_gene: TRBJ2-7; CDR3aa: CASSSAGHEQYF
v_gene: TRBV9; j_gene: TRBJ2-1; CDR3aa: CASSTAGTEQFF
v_gene: TRBV29-1; j_gene: TRBJ2-1; CDR3aa: CSVEGRGHVASWGEQFF
v_gene: TRBV19; j_gene: TRBJ2-2; CDR3aa: CASSRTVTSGELFF
v_gene: TRBV28; j_gene: TRBJ1-5; CDR3aa: CASKARNQPQHF
v_gene: TRBV11-1; j_gene: TRBJ2-2; CDR3aa: CASSYYRGRNTGELFF
v_gene: TRBV19; j_gene: TRBJ2-2; CDR3aa: CASRGGSGNTGELFF
v_gene: TRBV2; j_gene: TRBJ1-5; CDR3aa: CASSGRQGSNQPQHF
v_gene: TRBV5-1; j_gene: TRBJ2-7; CDR3aa: CASSLEAGLALYEQYF
v_gene: TRBV19; j_gene: TRBJ2-3; CDR3aa: CASSPSGISTDTQYF
v_gene: TRBV27; j_gene: TRBJ2-1; CDR3aa: CASSFRSARDRNEQFF
v_gene: TRBV7-8; j_gene: TRBJ1-1; CDR3aa: CASSTGGTGSFSQTFF
v_gene: TRBV10-3; j_gene: TRBJ1-5; CDR3aa: CAISENYSNQPQHF
v_gene: TRBV25-1; j_gene: NA; CDR3aa: CASRSGTGNYEQYF
v_gene: TRBV7-3; j_gene: TRBJ2-2; CDR3aa: CASSPRATKSNTGELFF
v_gene: TRBV5-1; j_gene: TRBJ2-2; CDR3aa: CASSPQNAGELFF
v_gene: TRBV6-8; j_gene: TRBJ1-5; CDR3aa: CASSPPGQGSYSNQPQHF
v_gene: TRBV11-1; j_gene: TRBJ2-7; CDR3aa: CASSRGRYYEQYF
v_gene: TRBV2; j_gene: TRBJ2-1; CDR3aa: CASSGPGTEYNEQFF
v_gene: TRBV6-6; j_gene: TRBJ1-1; CDR3aa: CASSYLDRGTEAFF